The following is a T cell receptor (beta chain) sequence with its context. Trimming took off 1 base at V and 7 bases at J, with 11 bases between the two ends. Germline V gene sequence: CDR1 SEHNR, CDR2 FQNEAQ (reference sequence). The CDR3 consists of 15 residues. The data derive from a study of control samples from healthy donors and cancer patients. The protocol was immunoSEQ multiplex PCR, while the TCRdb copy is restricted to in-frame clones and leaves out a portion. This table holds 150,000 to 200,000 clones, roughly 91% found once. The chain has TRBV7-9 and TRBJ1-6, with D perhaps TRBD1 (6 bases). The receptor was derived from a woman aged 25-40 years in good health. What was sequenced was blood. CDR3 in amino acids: CASSLVNRVNSPLHF. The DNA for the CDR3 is TGTGCCAGCAGCTTAGTTAACAGGGTGAATTCACCCCTCCACTTT.